The clone carrying this T cell receptor beta chain has a handful of counts. What it recognizes is unknown. This record comes from a study of T-cell reconstitution after alpha-beta-depleted transplantation in children. Study-level results: Elevated TCRbeta diversity at day 60 was traced, in some patients, to surviving recipient T cells and thymic progenitors. Reportedly, only several hundred clones from non-depleted graft cells drove alpha-beta T-cell counts at about two months. Newly produced T cells mostly provided counts and TCRbeta diversity after one year, as hyperexpanded clones declined.

The CDR3 extends over 15 amino acids. V lost 1 base to trimming and J lost 4 bases, with 11 bases between them. Preparation of the TCRbeta library involved a method that used unique molecular identifiers. Each CDR3 protein gets one entry after TCRdb re-called the PCR reads with MiXCR. The top ten clones hold approximately 15% of a sample with more than 500,000 distinct CDR3 sequences, about 10% of them seen once. The sequence was obtained from a female patient aged 2-9 years who had a stem cell transplant for aplastic anemia, so the T cells may come from the graft donor. Sequencing used PBMCs, mostly from graft donor cells, obtained 180 days after TCRalphabeta/CD19-depleted stem cell transplant. The chain has TRBV12-3 or TRBV12-4 and TRBJ1-5, with unresolved D. CDR3 nucleotides: TGTGCCAGCAGTTTAGGCCCTCCGAGGAATCAGCCCCAGCATTTT. Protein: CASSLGPPRNQPQHF.